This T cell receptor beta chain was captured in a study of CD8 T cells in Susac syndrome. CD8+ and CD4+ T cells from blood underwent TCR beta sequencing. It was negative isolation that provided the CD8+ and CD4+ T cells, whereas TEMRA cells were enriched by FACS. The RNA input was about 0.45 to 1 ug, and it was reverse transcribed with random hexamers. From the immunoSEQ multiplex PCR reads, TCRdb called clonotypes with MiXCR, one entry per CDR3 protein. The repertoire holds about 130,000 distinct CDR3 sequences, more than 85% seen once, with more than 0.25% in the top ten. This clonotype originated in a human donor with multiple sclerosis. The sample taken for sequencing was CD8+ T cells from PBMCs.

The CDR3 loop is CASSPEGGGVDYGYTF. The CDR3, as DNA: TGTGCCAGTAGTCCGGAGGGGGGGGGCGTCGACTATGGCTACACCTTC. The gene calls are TRBV19 and TRBJ1-2; a possible D gene is TRBD1 (6 bases). From germline, CDR1 is LNHDA and CDR2 SQIVND (reference sequence). V was shortened by 5 bases and J by 3 bases, with 19 bases between the two germline ends. The CDR3 runs to 16 residues.